Listed below are T cell receptor beta chains from one sample, sequenced in a study of T cells in Graves' hyperthyroidism and ophthalmopathy. From the multiplex PCR reads, TCRdb called clonotypes with MiXCR, one entry per CDR3 protein. The sample shows about 210,000 distinct CDR3 sequences, 15% to 20% of them seen only once. The sequencing sample was made of blood. The source is a man over 45 with Graves' hyperthyroidism. Each CDR3 is given with its conserved first and last residue. Fields, in order: D gene, V gene, clone size, J gene, CDR3 DNA, CDR3 protein. A D gene is named only where the DNA matches it firmly. The listing skips clone size in some rows; elsewhere it reads once, few, many or a size class.

D gene: .
V gene: TRBV11-3
clone size: .
J gene: TRBJ2-4
CDR3 DNA: TGTGCCAGCAGCTCGACTGATGTGGGGGGCATTCAGTACTTC
CDR3 protein: CASSSTDVGGIQYF

D gene: TRBD2
V gene: TRBV29-1
clone size: few
J gene: TRBJ2-7
CDR3 DNA: TGCAGCGCTCGAGGGACTAGCGGGACCTTTATCGAGCAGTACTTC
CDR3 protein: CSARGTSGTFIEQYF

D gene: .
V gene: TRBV9
clone size: .
J gene: TRBJ2-1
CDR3 DNA: TGTGCCAGCAGCGTATTTGCGGGAAGCCTCGAGCAGTTCTTC
CDR3 protein: CASSVFAGSLEQFF

D gene: .
V gene: TRBV10-3
clone size: .
J gene: TRBJ1-2
CDR3 DNA: TGTGCCATCTCCCGGGGGCTGGGGAACTATGGCTACACCTTC
CDR3 protein: CAISRGLGNYGYTF

D gene: TRBD1
V gene: TRBV28
clone size: many
J gene: TRBJ1-2
CDR3 DNA: TGTGCCAGCAGGGGGACAGGGGATCATGGCTACACCTTC
CDR3 protein: CASRGTGDHGYTF

D gene: .
V gene: TRBV6-1
clone size: .
J gene: TRBJ1-2
CDR3 DNA: TGTGCCAGCAGTGAGGACAGCTATGGCTACACCTTC
CDR3 protein: CASSEDSYGYTF

D gene: TRBD1
V gene: TRBV12-3/TRBV12-4
clone size: .
J gene: TRBJ1-1
CDR3 DNA: TGTGCCAGCAGACTCGGACAGGGCACTGAAGCTTTCTTT
CDR3 protein: CASRLGQGTEAFF

D gene: .
V gene: TRBV29-1
clone size: .
J gene: TRBJ2-5
CDR3 DNA: TGCAGCGTTCCCCCCGGCGGGGTAGGGGTGGAGACCCAGTACTTC
CDR3 protein: CSVPPGGVGVETQYF

D gene: .
V gene: TRBV27
clone size: many
J gene: TRBJ1-4
CDR3 DNA: TGTGCCAGCAGTTCACAGCGTAATGAAAAACTGTTTTTT
CDR3 protein: CASSSQRNEKLFF

D gene: .
V gene: TRBV5-4
clone size: .
J gene: TRBJ1-1
CDR3 DNA: TGTGCCAGCAGCCCACAGGGTGTCAGTGAAGCTTTCTTT
CDR3 protein: CASSPQGVSEAFF

D gene: .
V gene: TRBV11-2
clone size: .
J gene: TRBJ2-3
CDR3 DNA: TGTGCCAGCCTCAGGGATTCTGGCCCAGATACGCAGTATTTT
CDR3 protein: CASLRDSGPDTQYF

D gene: .
V gene: TRBV6-1
clone size: many
J gene: TRBJ1-5
CDR3 DNA: TGTGCCAGCAGGGTTACGGGAAATCAGCCCCAGCATTTT
CDR3 protein: CASRVTGNQPQHF

D gene: TRBD1
V gene: TRBV20-1
clone size: many
J gene: TRBJ2-7
CDR3 DNA: TGCAGTGCTCCCGGGACAGGGAGGAACGAGCAGTACTTC
CDR3 protein: CSAPGTGRNEQYF

D gene: .
V gene: TRBV19
clone size: .
J gene: TRBJ1-1
CDR3 DNA: TGTGCCAGTAGTGCGGGGGGAGTCTACACTGAAGCTTTCTTT
CDR3 protein: CASSAGGVYTEAFF

D gene: .
V gene: TRBV7-9
clone size: many
J gene: TRBJ2-7
CDR3 DNA: TGTGCCAGCAGTCGAGGGTACGAGCAGTACTTC
CDR3 protein: CASSRGYEQYF

D gene: .
V gene: TRBV5-1
clone size: many
J gene: TRBJ2-7
CDR3 DNA: TGCGCCAGCAGCCCGGGACAGTTGGGGGGTGAGCAGTACTTC
CDR3 protein: CASSPGQLGGEQYF

D gene: .
V gene: TRBV7-2
clone size: few
J gene: TRBJ2-2
CDR3 DNA: TGTGCCAGCAGCTTGCAAGGGGCGAACACCGGGGAGCTGTTTTTT
CDR3 protein: CASSLQGANTGELFF

D gene: .
V gene: TRBV3-1
clone size: many
J gene: TRBJ1-1
CDR3 DNA: TGTGCCAGCAGCCAACGGGGGAGGACCTCCCGGGCTTTCTTT
CDR3 protein: CASSQRGRTSRAFF

D gene: TRBD2
V gene: TRBV6-1
clone size: many
J gene: TRBJ2-7
CDR3 DNA: TGTGCCAGCAGTGAAGGGGACGGGGGGTCCTACGAGCAGTACTTC
CDR3 protein: CASSEGDGGSYEQYF

D gene: .
V gene: TRBV3-1
clone size: .
J gene: TRBJ1-1
CDR3 DNA: TGTGCCAGCAGCGTCGCGATGAACACTGAAGCTTTCTTT
CDR3 protein: CASSVAMNTEAFF

D gene: .
V gene: TRBV20-1
clone size: many
J gene: TRBJ2-3
CDR3 DNA: TGCAGTGCTGCGGACCCTAGCACAGATACGCAGTATTTT
CDR3 protein: CSAADPSTDTQYF

D gene: .
V gene: TRBV28
clone size: few
J gene: TRBJ1-5
CDR3 DNA: TGTGCCAGCAGTTTAAGGGGAAGGGCAGGGCGCAATCAGCCCCAGCATTTT
CDR3 protein: CASSLRGRAGRNQPQHF

D gene: .
V gene: TRBV6-1
clone size: few
J gene: TRBJ1-4
CDR3 DNA: TGTGCCAGCAGTGAAGCGCGCCGGGGCGAAAAACTGTTTTTT
CDR3 protein: CASSEARRGEKLFF

D gene: .
V gene: TRBV10-3
clone size: many
J gene: TRBJ2-1
CDR3 DNA: TGTGCCATCAGTGAGTCGACTGGGGGCGCGGGTTTGGATGAGCAGTTCTTC
CDR3 protein: CAISESTGGAGLDEQFF

D gene: TRBD2
V gene: TRBV10-2
clone size: .
J gene: TRBJ2-1
CDR3 DNA: TGCGCCAGCAGGCGACTAGCGGGAGAGAGGAATGAGCAGTTCTTC
CDR3 protein: CASRRLAGERNEQFF

D gene: .
V gene: TRBV2
clone size: .
J gene: TRBJ1-4
CDR3 DNA: TGTGCCAGCAGTGAAGGTTATGAAAAACTGTTTTTT
CDR3 protein: CASSEGYEKLFF

D gene: .
V gene: TRBV29-1
clone size: many
J gene: TRBJ2-5
CDR3 DNA: TGCAGCGTGGGGGACGGCACCGGAGAGACCCAGTACTTC
CDR3 protein: CSVGDGTGETQYF

D gene: .
V gene: TRBV7-9
clone size: .
J gene: TRBJ2-7
CDR3 DNA: TGCGCCAGCAGCACCCAGGGCGTCAGGGGCGGGGAGCAGTACTTC
CDR3 protein: CASSTQGVRGGEQYF

D gene: TRBD1
V gene: TRBV7-9
clone size: many
J gene: TRBJ1-1
CDR3 DNA: TGTGCCAGCAGCTTCGGACAGGTAGGAACTGAAGCTTTCTTT
CDR3 protein: CASSFGQVGTEAFF

D gene: .
V gene: TRBV10-1
clone size: few
J gene: TRBJ2-1
CDR3 DNA: TGCGCCAGCAGTGACCGGCAGGGCTACAATGAGCAGTTCTTC
CDR3 protein: CASSDRQGYNEQFF

D gene: TRBD2
V gene: TRBV2
clone size: few
J gene: TRBJ2-5
CDR3 DNA: TGTGCCAGCGGTGGCAGGGAGGGGGAGACCCAGTACTTC
CDR3 protein: CASGGREGETQYF

D gene: .
V gene: TRBV30
clone size: many
J gene: TRBJ1-1
CDR3 DNA: TGTGCCTGGAAAGGGAGGCCGCGAGAAGCTTTCTTT
CDR3 protein: CAWKGRPREAFF

D gene: TRBD2
V gene: TRBV12-3/TRBV12-4
clone size: .
J gene: TRBJ2-2
CDR3 DNA: TGTGCCAGCAGTCCCCGGCTAGCGGCCCTGATGACCGGGGAGCTGTTTTTT
CDR3 protein: CASSPRLAALMTGELFF

D gene: TRBD2
V gene: TRBV7-2
clone size: .
J gene: TRBJ2-1
CDR3 DNA: TGTGCCAGCAGCCGGGGACTAGAAATTTACAATGAGCAGTTCTTC
CDR3 protein: CASSRGLEIYNEQFF

D gene: .
V gene: TRBV13
clone size: .
J gene: TRBJ2-5
CDR3 DNA: TGTGCCAGCAGCTCAGGCCTCCGGGCGGCCTCGGAGACCCAGTACTTC
CDR3 protein: CASSSGLRAASETQYF

D gene: .
V gene: TRBV2
clone size: .
J gene: TRBJ2-2
CDR3 DNA: TGTGCCAGCAACAGGGAAGCGCTATCGAACACCGGGGAGCTGTTTTTT
CDR3 protein: CASNREALSNTGELFF

D gene: .
V gene: TRBV5-1
clone size: .
J gene: TRBJ1-4
CDR3 DNA: TGCGCCAGCAGCTTCGGGAGGGAGGGAAATGAAAAACTGTTTTTT
CDR3 protein: CASSFGREGNEKLFF